The 27 T cell receptor beta chains presented below share a single source sample, sequenced in a study of CD8+ T cells in alopecia areata. Sequencing used cDNA as its template, made by extracting RNA and reverse transcribing it. Generated by immunoSEQ multiplex PCR, the TCRdb table keeps only in-frame clones and is missing some. The sample contains under 40,000 clones, less than 70% of which appear only once. The sequencing sample was made of NKG2D-high CD8+ T cells sorted from blood. These receptor sequences come from a human donor with alopecia areata.

This clone was found once. This rearrangement joins TRBV30 to TRBJ2-7, with D possibly matching TRBD2 (6 bases). Germline values: CDR1 GTSNPN, CDR2 SVGIG (reference sequence). V was pared by 6 bases and J by 4 bases, with 22 bases between. This CDR3 region has 15 residues. Here the CDR3 DNA reads TGTGCCTGCTTAGGGTGGGGGGTCAAGATATACGAGCAGTACTTC. This encodes CACLGWGVKIYEQYF.

This clone turned up a few times. This chain uses TRBV5-5 with TRBJ2-7; tentatively, D is TRBD1 or TRBD2 (5 bases each). The CDR3 is 13 residues long. The V gene's germline CDR1 is SGHKS and CDR2 YYEKEE (reference sequence). With 7 bases removed from V and 0 bases from J, the gap between germline ends came to 11 bases. The CDR3 bases are TGTGCCAGCGGATCGAGGGGCTCCTACGAGCAGTACTTC. It encodes CASGSRGSYEQYF.

The chain carries TRBV6-5 and TRBJ2-1; maybe TRBD1 (6 bases). The CDR3 runs to 15 residues. V was pared by 2 bases and J by 0 bases, with 8 bases between. Germline assignment: CDR1 MNHEY and CDR2 SVGAGI. The CDR3 nucleotides read TGTGCCAGCAGTTACGGGACACCCTCCTACAATGAGCAGTTCTTC. Translating it yields CASSYGTPSYNEQFF.

The rearrangement uses TRBV7-6 and TRBJ2-7, with a possible D match to TRBD1 (5 bases). Germline V gene data show CDR1 as SGHVS and CDR2 as FNYEAQ. With 5 bases removed from V and 6 bases from J, the gap between germline ends came to 14 bases. This CDR3 is 13 amino acids long. As DNA, the CDR3 is TGTGCCAGCAGCCCCACCCGACAGTCCGAGCAGTACTTC. Amino acid sequence: CASSPTRQSEQYF.

This clone was counted ten times or more. This CDR3 reads CASSLEAGAGETQYF. The CDR3 nucleotides read TGTGCCAGCAGCTTAGAAGCGGGAGCTGGAGAGACCCAGTACTTC. The chain combines TRBV7-3 with TRBJ2-5; 8 positions agree with TRBD2. The CDR3 runs to 15 residues. V dropped 2 bases and J dropped 4; count of bases not matched to a gene: 6. CDR1 is SGHTA and CDR2 is FQGTGA in the germline V gene.

This clone occurred a few times. This rearrangement joins TRBV6-4 to TRBJ2-2; TRBD2 aligns across 8 bases. The CDR3 runs 15 residues. Losses at the gene ends were 3 bases for V and 6 bases for J; bases not matched to a gene: 6. In germline, CDR1 is MRHNA, CDR2 SNTAGT. Here the CDR3 reads CASSEAGGIAGELFF. The CDR3 nucleotides read TGTGCCAGCAGTGAGGCGGGGGGAATCGCCGGGGAGCTGTTTTTT.

The rearrangement uses TRBV5-1 and TRBJ2-2; 9 nucleotides agree with TRBD2. CDR1 SGHRS and CDR2 YFSETQ come from the germline V gene. There are 18 residues in the CDR3. After removal of 4 bases from V and 2 bases from J, the junction contained 12 bases not matched to a gene. The CDR3 reads CASSPTTKRGVNTGELFF. CDR3 sequence (DNA): TGCGCCAGCAGCCCTACGACTAAGCGGGGGGTAAACACCGGGGAGCTGTTTTTT.

The rearrangement uses TRBV4-3 and TRBJ1-2; 10 nucleotides align to TRBD1. The CDR3 runs 14 residues. The V and J ends lost 5 bases and 6 bases, in that order; junction bases with no gene match: 6. Germline loops: CDR1 LGHNA, CDR2 YSLEER. The CDR3 region is CASSRPGTGDGYTF. The CDR3 DNA is TGCGCCAGCAGCAGACCCGGGACAGGGGATGGCTACACCTTC.

This clone was seen only a few times. The V call is TRBV27, the J call TRBJ2-1; 12 bases fit TRBD2. The V gene's germline CDR1 is MNHEY and CDR2 SMNVEV (reference sequence). With V trimmed by 5 bases and J by 8 bases, 13 bases remained unmatched. This CDR3 has 17 amino acids. In nucleotides, the CDR3 is TGTGCCAGCAGTAAGCTAGCGGGAGGGCCCCGCGGCCATGAGCAGTTCTTC. This sequence encodes CASSKLAGGPRGHEQFF.

This chain connects TRBV28 to TRBJ2-5; TRBD1 matches at 8 bases. Germline V gene sequence: CDR1 MDHEN, CDR2 SYDVKM. Trimming cost V 3 bases and J 5 bases; bases outside gene matches: 5. The CDR3 covers 14 residues. The CDR3 DNA follows: TGTGCCAGCAGTTTTTTCAGGGGGCCGGAGACCCAGTACTTC. Its protein is CASSFFRGPETQYF.

The chain has TRBV5-1 and TRBJ2-7; a possible D gene is TRBD1 (6 bases). Looked up from germline, CDR1 is SGHRS and CDR2 is YFSETQ. The CDR3 is 11 residues long. Deletions cut 2 bases from V and 7 bases from J, with 7 bases between. Here the CDR3 DNA reads TGCGCCAGCAGCTTAGGGACAGAGCAGTACTTC. Protein sequence: CASSLGTEQYF.

This clone was counted between two and nine times. The chain has TRBV19 and TRBJ2-7; D gene uncertain. V lost 6 bases and J 5 bases, leaving 14 bases between the germline ends. Germline V gene sequence: CDR1 LNHDA, CDR2 SQIVND (reference sequence). The length of the CDR3 is 13 residues. CDR3 residues: CASRPPGVDEQYF. CDR3 nucleotides: TGTGCCAGTAGACCCCCCGGCGTCGACGAGCAGTACTTC.

The CDR3 coding sequence is TGCGCCAGCAAACTACAGGGGGCGCGAAACGAGCAGTACTTC. It codes for CASKLQGARNEQYF. V gene TRBV5-1 combines with J gene TRBJ2-7; 9 nucleotides match TRBD1. From germline, CDR1 is SGHRS and CDR2 YFSETQ. The CDR3 covers 14 residues. J was trimmed by 5 bases and V by 6 bases; bases with no gene match: 9.

The V gene is TRBV7-2, the J gene TRBJ2-7; D call uncertain. This CDR3 is 13 amino acids long. Looked up from germline, CDR1 is SGHTA and CDR2 is FQGNSA. The V and J ends lost 1 base and 4 bases respectively, with 8 bases between them. The DNA for the CDR3 is TGTGCCAGCAGCTTAGGGGCGAATTACGAGCAGTACTTC. Amino acid sequence: CASSLGANYEQYF.

The J gene is TRBJ2-3, the V gene TRBV18; D is ambiguous. The CDR3 sequence is 14 residues long. Germline CDR1 reads KGHSH; CDR2 reads LQKENI. Trimming shortened V by 0 bases and J by 2 bases, and 6 bases separated the two germline ends. CDR3 amino acids: CASSPPWSTDTQYF. The CDR3 bases are TGTGCCAGCTCACCACCGTGGTCCACAGATACGCAGTATTTT.

V usage is TRBV27 and J usage is TRBJ2-1; weak D call: TRBD2 (6 bases). V lost 7 bases, J lost 0 bases, and 19 bases lay in between. The CDR3 consists of 17 residues. CDR1 and CDR2 (germline): MNHEY, SMNVEV (reference sequence). CDR3 in DNA: TGTGCCAGCAACTCCTTCCCTCCGGAGGGCTCCTACAATGAGCAGTTCTTC. It is translated as CASNSFPPEGSYNEQFF.

The V call is TRBV13, the J call TRBJ2-1; D not resolved. This CDR3 contains 17 residues. V lost 5 bases, J lost 2 bases, and 19 bases lay in between. The germline V gene encodes CDR1 PRHDT and CDR2 FYEKMQ (reference sequence). The CDR3 nucleotides read TGTGCCAGCAGCACGGTAATTGGGCACAGAACCTACAATGAGCAGTTCTTC. The encoded protein is CASSTVIGHRTYNEQFF.

V is TRBV9 and J is TRBJ2-5; 10 nucleotides match TRBD1. Germline V gene sequence: CDR1 SGDLS, CDR2 YYNGEE. The length of the CDR3 is 15 residues. Losses at the gene ends were 6 bases for V and 2 bases for J; bases not matched to a gene: 7. This CDR3 is CASMMGQGPQETQYF. The CDR3 DNA reads as TGTGCCAGCATGATGGGACAGGGGCCACAAGAGACCCAGTACTTC.

V usage is TRBV4-1 and J usage is TRBJ2-1, with unresolved D. CDR1 is MGHRA and CDR2 is YSYEKL in the germline V gene. The CDR3 is 14 residues long. V was trimmed by 3 bases and J by 7 bases, leaving 13 bases between them. CDR3 sequence: CASSQASSANEQFF. CDR3 nucleotides: TGCGCCAGCAGCCAGGCCTCATCTGCGAATGAGCAGTTCTTC.

This clone was counted only a few times. The chain combines TRBV7-9 with TRBJ1-4, with D maybe TRBD1 (5 bases). V lost 4 bases and J lost 11, with 11 bases in between. Germline CDR1 reads SEHNR; CDR2 reads FQNEAQ (reference sequence). There are 12 residues in the CDR3. The CDR3 region is CASSSVEGKLFF. DNA for the CDR3: TGTGCCAGCAGCTCCGTCGAGGGGAAACTGTTTTTT.

The genes are TRBV19 and TRBJ2-1, with a tentative D call TRBD2 (6 bases). Looked up from germline, CDR1 is LNHDA and CDR2 is SQIVND (reference sequence). The CDR3 extends over 12 amino acids. The germline V and J ends were trimmed by 9 bases and 1 base, with 7 bases remaining between them. The CDR3 DNA follows: TGTGCCAGCGGGGGTTCCTACAATGAGCAGTTCTTC. It yields the protein CASGGSYNEQFF.

The chain is built from TRBV9 and TRBJ2-7, with no clear D. Trimming removed 3 bases at V and 2 bases at J, with 12 bases between. Germline CDR1 reads SGDLS; CDR2 reads YYNGEE. This CDR3 has 14 residues. In DNA, the CDR3 is TGTGCCAGCAGCGATCCGTACCGACCCTACGAGCAGTACTTC. Translation gives CASSDPYRPYEQYF.

J is TRBJ1-1 and V is TRBV7-9; D unclear. There are 16 residues in the CDR3. Per germline, CDR1 SEHNR and CDR2 FQNEAQ (reference sequence). The germline V and J ends were trimmed by 2 bases and 1 base, with 14 bases remaining between them. The CDR3, as DNA: TGTGCCAGCAGCTTAATTCCGGGGTCAGGGAACACTGAAGCTTTCTTT. It codes for CASSLIPGSGNTEAFF. The full variable domain, rest sourced from reference TRBV7-9 and TRBJ1-1, is DTGVSQNPRHKITKRGQNVTFRCDPISEHNRLYWYRQTLGQGPEFLTYFQNEAQLEKSRLLSDRFSAERPKGSFSTLEIQRTEQGDSAMYLCASSLIPGSGNTEAFFGQGTRLTVV.

This clone was counted only a few times. The chain carries TRBV30 and TRBJ2-2; D perhaps matches TRBD2 (6 bases). Trimming shortened V by 1 base and J by 6 bases, and 9 bases separated the two germline ends. CDR1 and CDR2 (germline): GTSNPN, SVGIG (reference sequence). This CDR3 is built from 13 residues. CDR3 coding DNA: TGTGCCTGGAGTGCCGGGAGTCCCGGGGAGCTGTTTTTT. Translating it yields CAWSAGSPGELFF.

The chain employs TRBV7-6 and TRBJ2-3; D is perhaps TRBD2 (6 bases). The V gene's germline CDR1 is SGHVS and CDR2 FNYEAQ. Trimming stripped 1 base from V and 3 bases from J, with 11 bases between. This CDR3 comprises 15 residues. The CDR3 nucleotides are TGTGCCAGCAGCTTAGAGCTACGGGGGACAGATACGCAGTATTTT. Its translation is CASSLELRGTDTQYF.

This clone was picked up a small number of times. The V call is TRBV4-2, the J call TRBJ2-5, with TRBD2 identical over 11 bases. With 3 bases clipped from V and 1 base from J, the junction kept 4 bases outside the gene matches. The V gene's germline CDR1 is LGHNA and CDR2 YNFKEQ. CDR3 size: 16 residues. In DNA, the CDR3 is TGTGCCAGCAGCCAGCCGACTAGCGGGGCCCAAGAGACCCAGTACTTC. It translates to CASSQPTSGAQETQYF.

The gene calls are TRBV29-1 and TRBJ2-1, with D possibly being TRBD1 (6 bases). Germline values: CDR1 SQVTM, CDR2 ANQGSEA. The CDR3 totals 14 residues. Trimming took off 6 bases at V and 0 bases at J, with 12 bases between the two ends. In DNA form, the CDR3 reads TGCAGCGTCGACGACAGGAGCTCCTACAATGAGCAGTTCTTC. It is translated as CSVDDRSSYNEQFF.